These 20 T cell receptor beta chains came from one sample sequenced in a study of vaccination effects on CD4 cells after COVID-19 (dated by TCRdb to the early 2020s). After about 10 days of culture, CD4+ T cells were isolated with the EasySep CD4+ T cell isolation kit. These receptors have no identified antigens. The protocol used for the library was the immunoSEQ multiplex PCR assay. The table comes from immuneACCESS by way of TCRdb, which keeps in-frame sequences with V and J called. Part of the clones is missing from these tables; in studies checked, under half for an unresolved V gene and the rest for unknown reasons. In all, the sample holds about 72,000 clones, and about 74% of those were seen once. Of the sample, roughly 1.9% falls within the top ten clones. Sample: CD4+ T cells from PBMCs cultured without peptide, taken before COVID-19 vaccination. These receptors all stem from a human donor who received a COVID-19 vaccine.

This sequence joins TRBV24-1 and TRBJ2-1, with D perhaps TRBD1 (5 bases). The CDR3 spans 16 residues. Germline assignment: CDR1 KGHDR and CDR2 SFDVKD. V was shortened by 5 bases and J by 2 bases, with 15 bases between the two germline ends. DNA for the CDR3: TGTGCCACCAGTGGTGCAGGGCACCATCCCTACAATGAGCAGTTCTTC. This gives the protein CATSGAGHHPYNEQFF.

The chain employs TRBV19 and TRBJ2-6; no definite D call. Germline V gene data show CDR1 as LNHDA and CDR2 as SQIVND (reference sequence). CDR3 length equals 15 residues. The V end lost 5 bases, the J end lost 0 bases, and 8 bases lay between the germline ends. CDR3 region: CASSLQHSGANVLTF. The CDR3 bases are TGTGCCAGTAGTTTGCAGCACTCTGGGGCCAACGTCCTGACTTTC.

DNA for the CDR3: TGTGCCAGCAGCCAATTGGGTGAACCTGGAAACACCATATATTTT. It yields the protein CASSQLGEPGNTIYF. The rearrangement links TRBV14 to TRBJ1-3; D remains unclear. CDR1 SGHDN and CDR2 FVKESK come from the germline V gene. This CDR3 is built from 15 residues. With 2 bases removed from V and 2 bases from J, the gap between germline ends came to 10 bases.

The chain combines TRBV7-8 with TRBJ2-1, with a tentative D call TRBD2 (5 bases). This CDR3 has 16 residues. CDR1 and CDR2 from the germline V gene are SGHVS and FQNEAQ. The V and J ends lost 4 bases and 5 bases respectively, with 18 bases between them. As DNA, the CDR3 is TGTGCCAGCAGCTCGCAACCACTAGATCTCCACAATGAGCAGTTCTTC. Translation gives CASSSQPLDLHNEQFF.

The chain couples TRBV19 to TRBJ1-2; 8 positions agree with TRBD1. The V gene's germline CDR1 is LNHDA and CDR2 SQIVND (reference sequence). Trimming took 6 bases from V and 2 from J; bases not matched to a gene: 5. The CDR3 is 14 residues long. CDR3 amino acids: CASSRTGPNYGYTF. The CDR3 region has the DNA TGTGCCAGTAGCCGGACAGGGCCCAACTATGGCTACACCTTC.

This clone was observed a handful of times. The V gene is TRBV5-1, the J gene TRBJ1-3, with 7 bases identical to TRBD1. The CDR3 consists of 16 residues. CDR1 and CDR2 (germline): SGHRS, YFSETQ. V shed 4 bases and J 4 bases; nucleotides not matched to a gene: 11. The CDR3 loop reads CASSDQTGDAGNTIYF. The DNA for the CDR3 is TGCGCCAGCAGCGACCAAACAGGGGACGCAGGAAACACCATATATTTT.

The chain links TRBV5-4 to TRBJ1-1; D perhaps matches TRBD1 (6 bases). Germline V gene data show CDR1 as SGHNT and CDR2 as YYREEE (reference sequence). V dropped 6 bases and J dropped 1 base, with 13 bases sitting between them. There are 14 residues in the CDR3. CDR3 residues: CASIPTGANTEAFF. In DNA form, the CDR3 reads TGTGCCAGCATCCCGACAGGCGCGAACACTGAAGCTTTCTTT.

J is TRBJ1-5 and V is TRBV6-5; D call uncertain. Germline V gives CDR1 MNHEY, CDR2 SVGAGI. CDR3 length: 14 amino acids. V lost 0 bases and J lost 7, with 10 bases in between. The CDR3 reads CASSYSKHSQPQHF. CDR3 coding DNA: TGTGCCAGCAGTTACTCTAAGCACAGCCAGCCCCAGCATTTT.

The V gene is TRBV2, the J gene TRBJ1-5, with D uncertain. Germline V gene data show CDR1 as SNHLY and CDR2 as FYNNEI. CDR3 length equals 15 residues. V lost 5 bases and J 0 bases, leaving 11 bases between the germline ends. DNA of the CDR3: TGTGCCAGCAGTTTCGCGAAGCATAGCAATCAGCCCCAGCATTTT. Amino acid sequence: CASSFAKHSNQPQHF.

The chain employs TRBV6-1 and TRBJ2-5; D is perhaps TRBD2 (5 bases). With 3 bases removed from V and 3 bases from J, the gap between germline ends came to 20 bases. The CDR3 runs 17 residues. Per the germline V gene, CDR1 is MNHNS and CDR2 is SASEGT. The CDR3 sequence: CASSERAGQAVKETQYF. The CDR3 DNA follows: TGTGCCAGCAGTGAGAGGGCTGGGCAGGCGGTTAAAGAGACCCAGTACTTC.

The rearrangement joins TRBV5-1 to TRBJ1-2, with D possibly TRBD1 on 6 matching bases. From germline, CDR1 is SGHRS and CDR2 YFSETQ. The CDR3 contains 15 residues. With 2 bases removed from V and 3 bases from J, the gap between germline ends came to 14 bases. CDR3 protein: CASSLSRGIDYGYTF. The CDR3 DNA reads TGCGCCAGCAGCTTAAGCAGGGGAATTGACTATGGCTACACCTTC. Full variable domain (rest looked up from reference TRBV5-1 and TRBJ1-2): KAGVTQTPRYLIKTRGQQVTLSCSPISGHRSVSWYQQTPGQGLQFLFEYFSETQRNKGNFPGRFSGRQFSNSRSEMNVSTLELGDSALYLCASSLSRGIDYGYTFGSGTRLTVV.

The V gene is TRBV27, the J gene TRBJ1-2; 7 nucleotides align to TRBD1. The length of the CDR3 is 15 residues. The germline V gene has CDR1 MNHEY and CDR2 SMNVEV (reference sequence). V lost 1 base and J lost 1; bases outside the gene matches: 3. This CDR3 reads CASSLYQGVNYGYTF. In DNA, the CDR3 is TGTGCCAGCAGTTTATACCAGGGGGTTAACTATGGCTACACCTTC.

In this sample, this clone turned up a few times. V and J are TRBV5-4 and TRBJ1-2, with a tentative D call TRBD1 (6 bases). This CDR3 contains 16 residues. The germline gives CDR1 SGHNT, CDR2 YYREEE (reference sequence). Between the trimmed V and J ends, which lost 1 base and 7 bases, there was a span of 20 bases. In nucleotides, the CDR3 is TGTGCCAGCAGCTTGAAAGAAGGCAGGGGTTTGGGTGGCTACACCTTC. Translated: CASSLKEGRGLGGYTF.

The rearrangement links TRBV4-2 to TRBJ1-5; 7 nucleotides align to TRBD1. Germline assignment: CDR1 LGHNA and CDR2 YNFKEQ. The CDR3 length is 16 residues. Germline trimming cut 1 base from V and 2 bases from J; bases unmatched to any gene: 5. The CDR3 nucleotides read TGTGCCAGCAGCCAAGCGGGGACAGATGGCAATCAGCCCCAGCATTTT. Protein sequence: CASSQAGTDGNQPQHF.

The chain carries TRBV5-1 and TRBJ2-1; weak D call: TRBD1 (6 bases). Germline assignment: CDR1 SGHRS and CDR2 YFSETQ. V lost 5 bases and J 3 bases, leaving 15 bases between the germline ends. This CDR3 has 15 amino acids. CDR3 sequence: CASSRLGGDYNEQFF. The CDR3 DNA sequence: TGCGCCAGCAGTCGGCTAGGGGGAGACTACAATGAGCAGTTCTTC.

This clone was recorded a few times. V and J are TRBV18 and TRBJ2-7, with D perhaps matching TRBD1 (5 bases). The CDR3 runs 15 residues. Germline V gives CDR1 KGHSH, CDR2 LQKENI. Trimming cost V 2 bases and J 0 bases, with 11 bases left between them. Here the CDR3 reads CASSPGRGNSYEQYV. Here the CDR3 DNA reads TGTGCCAGCTCACCAGGTAGGGGTAACTCCTACGAGCAGTACGTC.

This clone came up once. CDR3 DNA: TGTGCCAGCAGCGTAGGGACTAGCGGCCTGCATGAGCAGTTCTTC. Its protein product is CASSVGTSGLHEQFF. The genes are TRBV9 and TRBJ2-1; 10 bases fit TRBD2. J lost 8 bases, V lost 0 bases, and 5 bases had no gene match. The CDR3 is made up of 15 amino acids. The germline CDR1 and CDR2 sequences are SGDLS and YYNGEE. The whole variable domain, remainder taken from reference TRBV9 and TRBJ2-1, is DSGVTQTPKHLITATGQRVTLRCSPRSGDLSVYWYQQSLDQGLQFLIQYYNGEERAKGNILERFSAQQFPDLHSELNLSSLELGDSALYFCASSVGTSGLHEQFFGPGTRLTVL.

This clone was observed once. The CDR3 protein is CASSHQPGLRGAQYF. The CDR3 nucleotides are TGTGCCAGCAGCCACCAACCGGGACTACGGGGGGCCCAGTACTTC. The rearrangement uses TRBV3-1 (or the pseudogene TRBV3-2) and TRBJ2-5; 7 bases line up with TRBD2. Trimming at V came to 3 bases and at J to 9 bases, leaving 13 bases not matched to a gene. The germline V gene encodes CDR1 LGHDT and CDR2 YNNKEL (reference sequence). This CDR3 is 15 amino acids long.

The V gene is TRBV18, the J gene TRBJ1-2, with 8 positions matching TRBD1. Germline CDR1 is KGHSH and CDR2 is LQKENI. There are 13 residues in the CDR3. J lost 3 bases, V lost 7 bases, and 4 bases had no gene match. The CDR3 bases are TGTGCCAGCTTAACGGACAGGGACTATGGCTACACCTTC. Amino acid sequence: CASLTDRDYGYTF.

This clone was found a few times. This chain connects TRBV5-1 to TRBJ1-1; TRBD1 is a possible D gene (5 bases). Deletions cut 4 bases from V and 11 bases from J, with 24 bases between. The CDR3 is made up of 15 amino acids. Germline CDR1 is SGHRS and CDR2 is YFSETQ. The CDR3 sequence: CASSPGSTRVEGAFF. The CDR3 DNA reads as TGCGCCAGCAGCCCCGGGTCGACACGGGTTGAGGGGGCTTTCTTT.